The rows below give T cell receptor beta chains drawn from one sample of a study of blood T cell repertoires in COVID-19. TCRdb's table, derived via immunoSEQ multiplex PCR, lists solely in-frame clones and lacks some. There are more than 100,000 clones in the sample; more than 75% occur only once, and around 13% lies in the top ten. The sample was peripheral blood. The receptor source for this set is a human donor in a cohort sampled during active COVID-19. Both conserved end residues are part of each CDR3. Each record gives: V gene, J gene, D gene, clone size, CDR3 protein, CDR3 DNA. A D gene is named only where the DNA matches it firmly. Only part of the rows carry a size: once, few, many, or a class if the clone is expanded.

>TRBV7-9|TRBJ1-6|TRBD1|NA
CASSTLTGALHF
TGTGCCAGCAGTACTCTAACAGGGGCCCTCCACTTT
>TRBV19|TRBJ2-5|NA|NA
CASSISARGETQYF
TGTGCCAGTAGTATATCGGCCAGGGGTGAGACCCAGTACTTC
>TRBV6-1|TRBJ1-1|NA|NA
CASSELAGRGNTEAFF
TGTGCCAGCAGTGAACTGGCAGGGAGGGGGAACACTGAAGCTTTCTTT
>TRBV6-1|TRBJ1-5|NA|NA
CASIEPAAASNQPQHF
TGTGCCAGCATTGAACCGGCGGCAGCGAGCAATCAGCCCCAGCATTTT
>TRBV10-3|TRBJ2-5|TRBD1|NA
CAISTDRGKETQYF
TGTGCCATCAGTACCGACAGGGGGAAAGAGACCCAGTACTTC
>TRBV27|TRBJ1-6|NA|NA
CASSLGRTYNSPLHF
TGTGCCAGCAGTTTGGGCCGCACCTATAATTCACCCCTCCACTTT
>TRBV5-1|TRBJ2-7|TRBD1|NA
CASSPTGDTSYEQYF
TGCGCCAGCAGCCCGACAGGGGACACCTCCTACGAGCAGTACTTC
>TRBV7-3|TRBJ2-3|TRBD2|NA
CASSSTSGVTDTQYF
TGTGCCAGCAGCTCGACTAGCGGGGTGACAGATACGCAGTATTTT
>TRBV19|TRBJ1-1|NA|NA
CASSILAAGPEAFF
TGTGCCAGTAGTATATTGGCAGCGGGGCCTGAAGCTTTCTTT
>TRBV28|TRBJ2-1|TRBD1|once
CASISAGQGANEQFF
TGTGCCAGCATCTCAGCGGGACAGGGGGCGAATGAGCAGTTCTTC
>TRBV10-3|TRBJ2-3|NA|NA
CAISAFGTSTDTQYF
TGTGCCATCAGTGCGTTTGGGACTAGCACAGATACGCAGTATTTT
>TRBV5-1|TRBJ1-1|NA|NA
CASSLGLNTEAFF
TGCGCCAGCAGCTTGGGGCTCAACACTGAAGCTTTCTTT
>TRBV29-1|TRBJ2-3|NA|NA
CSGGSTDTQYF
TGCAGCGGCGGGTCCACAGATACGCAGTATTTT
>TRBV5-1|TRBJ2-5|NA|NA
CASSLEGFGGETQYF
TGCGCCAGCAGCTTGGAAGGCTTCGGGGGAGAGACCCAGTACTTC
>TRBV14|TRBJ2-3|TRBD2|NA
CASSQSAGVTDTQYF
TGTGCCAGCAGCCAGTCGGCGGGGGTCACAGATACGCAGTATTTT
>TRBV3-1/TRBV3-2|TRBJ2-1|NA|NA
CASRGRGYNEQFF
TGTGCCAGCAGAGGGCGGGGCTACAATGAGCAGTTCTTC
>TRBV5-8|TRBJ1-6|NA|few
CASSLWGEGSPLHF
TGTGCCAGCAGCTTGTGGGGGGAGGGTTCACCCCTCCACTTT
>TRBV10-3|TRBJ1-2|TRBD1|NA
CAITRDRGWYTF
TGTGCCATCACCCGGGACAGGGGGTGGTACACCTTC
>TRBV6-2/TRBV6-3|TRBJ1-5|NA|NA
CASSILNSNQPQHF
TGTGCCAGCAGCATACTCAATAGCAATCAGCCCCAGCATTTT
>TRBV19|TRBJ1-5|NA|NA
CASSIVQGPQHF
TGTGCCAGTAGTATAGTTCAGGGGCCCCAGCATTTT
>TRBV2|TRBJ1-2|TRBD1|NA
CASKMLGQGEGYGYTF
TGTGCCAGCAAAATGTTGGGACAGGGCGAGGGATATGGCTACACCTTC
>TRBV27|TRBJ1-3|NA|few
CASSPNTGNTIYF
TGTGCCAGCAGTCCTAATACTGGAAACACCATATATTTT
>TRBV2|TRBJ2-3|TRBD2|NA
CASSWTSGSTDTQYF
TGTGCCAGCAGTTGGACTAGCGGGAGCACAGATACGCAGTATTTT
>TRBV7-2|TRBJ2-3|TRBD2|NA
CASSSLGTSGGKADTQYF
TGTGCCAGCAGCTCGCTCGGGACTAGCGGGGGGAAGGCAGATACGCAGTATTTT
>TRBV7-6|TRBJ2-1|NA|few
CASSLGLPGNEQFF
TGTGCCAGCAGCTTGGGACTCCCTGGCAATGAGCAGTTCTTC
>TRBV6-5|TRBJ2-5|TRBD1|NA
CASSYSRDRAQYF
TGTGCCAGCAGTTACTCGAGGGACAGGGCCCAGTACTTC
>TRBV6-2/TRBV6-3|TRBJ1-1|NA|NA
CASSPALGGSNTEAFF
TGTGCCAGCAGCCCTGCCCTTGGAGGGTCGAACACTGAAGCTTTCTTT
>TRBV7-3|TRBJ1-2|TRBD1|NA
CASSSGTGNYGYTF
TGTGCCAGCAGCTCCGGGACAGGAAACTATGGCTACACCTTC
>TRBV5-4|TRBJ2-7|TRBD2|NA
CASSRTTTSGAYEQYF
TGTGCCAGCAGCCGGACAACCACTAGCGGTGCCTACGAGCAGTACTTC
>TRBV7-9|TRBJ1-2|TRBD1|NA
CASSLDRGANGYTF
TGTGCCAGCAGCTTAGACAGGGGGGCTAATGGCTACACCTTC
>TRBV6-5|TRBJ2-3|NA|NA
CASSYGGRNTDTQYF
TGTGCCAGCAGCTATGGAGGCAGAAACACAGATACGCAGTATTTT
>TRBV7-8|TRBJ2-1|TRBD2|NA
CASSSNRLAHNEQFF
TGTGCCAGCAGCTCCAATCGACTAGCGCACAATGAGCAGTTCTTC
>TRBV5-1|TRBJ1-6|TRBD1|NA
CASSSRTGADSPLHF
TGCGCCAGCAGCTCCCGGACAGGGGCGGATTCACCCCTCCACTTT
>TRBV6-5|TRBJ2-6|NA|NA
CASSYGPGAGANVLTF
TGTGCCAGCAGTTACGGGCCAGGGGCTGGGGCCAACGTCCTGACTTTC
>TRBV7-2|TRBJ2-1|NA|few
CASSPQNNEQFF
TGTGCCAGCAGCCCCCAGAACAATGAGCAGTTCTTC
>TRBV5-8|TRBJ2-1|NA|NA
CASSTYISGVVPYNEQFF
TGTGCCAGCAGCACGTATATATCAGGGGTTGTTCCATACAATGAGCAGTTCTTC
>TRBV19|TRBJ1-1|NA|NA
CASRRVSTEAFF
TGTGCCAGTAGGAGGGTCAGCACTGAAGCTTTCTTT
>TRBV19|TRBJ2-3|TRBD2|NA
CASKLAGEFTDTQYF
TGTGCCAGTAAGTTAGCGGGGGAGTTCACAGATACGCAGTATTTT
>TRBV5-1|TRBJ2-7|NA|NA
CASSLESGYEQYF
TGCGCCAGCAGCTTGGAAAGCGGATACGAGCAGTACTTC
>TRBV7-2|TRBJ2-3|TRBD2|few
CASSLNRGGQDTQYF
TGTGCCAGCAGCTTGAATCGGGGGGGCCAAGATACGCAGTATTTT
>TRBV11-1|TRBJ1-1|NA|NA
CASSLDLTPNTEAFF
TGTGCCAGCAGCTTAGACCTGACACCGAACACTGAAGCTTTCTTT
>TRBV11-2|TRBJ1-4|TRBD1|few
CASSLMVGDAGGARGKLFF
TGTGCCAGCAGCTTAATGGTTGGGGACGCAGGGGGCGCAAGGGGGAAACTGTTTTTT